The T cell receptor (beta chain) under discussion was sequenced for a study of blood T cell repertoires in COVID-19. Method: immunoSEQ multiplex PCR; TCRdb's copy keeps in-frame clones and lacks some. The data hold about 240,000 clones, with 82% observed a single time. V was cut by 4 bases and J by 15 bases, with 9 bases left in between. The CDR3 is made up of 9 amino acids. Per germline, CDR1 SGDLS and CDR2 YYNGEE. The receptor comes from a woman aged 55 to 70 with active or convalescent COVID-19. The chain links TRBV9 to TRBJ2-3, with D possibly being TRBD1 (5 bases). Specimen: peripheral blood. CDR3 loop: CASSYRSYF. The CDR3 DNA reads as TGTGCCAGCAGCTACAGGTCTTATTTT. Complete variable domain (other parts from reference TRBV9 and TRBJ2-3): DSGVTQTPKHLITATGQRVTLRCSPRSGDLSVYWYQQSLDQGLQFLIQYYNGEERAKGNILERFSAQQFPDLHSELNLSSLELGDSALYFCASSYRSYFGPGTRLTVL.